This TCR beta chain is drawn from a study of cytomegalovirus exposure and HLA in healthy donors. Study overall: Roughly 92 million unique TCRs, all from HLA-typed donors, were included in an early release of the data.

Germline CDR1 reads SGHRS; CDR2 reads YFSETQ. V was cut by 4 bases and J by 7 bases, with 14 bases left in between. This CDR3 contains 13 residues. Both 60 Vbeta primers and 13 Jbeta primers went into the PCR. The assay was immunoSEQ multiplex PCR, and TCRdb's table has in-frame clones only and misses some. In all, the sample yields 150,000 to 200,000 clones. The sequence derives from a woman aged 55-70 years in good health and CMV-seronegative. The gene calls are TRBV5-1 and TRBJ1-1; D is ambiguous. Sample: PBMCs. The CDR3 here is CASSPLGGDEAFF. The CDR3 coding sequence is TGCGCCAGCAGCCCCCTCGGAGGAGATGAAGCTTTCTTT. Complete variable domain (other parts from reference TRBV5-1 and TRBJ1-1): KAGVTQTPRYLIKTRGQQVTLSCSPISGHRSVSWYQQTPGQGLQFLFEYFSETQRNKGNFPGRFSGRQFSNSRSEMNVSTLELGDSALYLCASSPLGGDEAFFGQGTRLTVV.